This paragraph reports one T cell receptor beta chain. Its antigen is unidentified. The CDR3 sequence is 13 residues long. Germline V CDR1 and CDR2: MNHEY, SMNVEV (reference sequence). Trimming removed 7 bases at V and 11 bases at J, with 15 bases between. The entry originates in a study of OX40 agonist ivuxolimab in advanced cancers. Turning to the study itself: Hepatocellular carcinoma, melanoma, renal cell or head and neck cancer was diagnosed in the dose-escalation patients. The study reported partial responses in three patients: one hepatocellular carcinoma, two cutaneous melanoma. Findings of the study overall: Partial responders receiving 0.1-3.0 mg/kg showed among the lowest clonal expansion. By week 6 at 0.1 to 3.0 mg/kg, blood CD4+ and CD8+ T cells had expanded clonally.

Sequenced by immunoSEQ multiplex PCR; TCRdb stores in-frame clones only, minus some. The sample lists approximately 60,000 clones, 88% seen once, with approximately 10% in the top ten. The TCR comes from an adult with an advanced solid tumor such as melanoma, head and neck, liver or kidney cancer. The chain couples TRBV27 to TRBJ1-6; D remains unclear. The sequencing used CD4+ or CD8+ T cells sorted from blood, collected in a trial of the OX40 agonist ivuxolimab. The CDR3 nucleotides are TGTGCCAGCACTGACCGACCCTATACACCCCTCCACTTT. It yields the protein CASTDRPYTPLHF.